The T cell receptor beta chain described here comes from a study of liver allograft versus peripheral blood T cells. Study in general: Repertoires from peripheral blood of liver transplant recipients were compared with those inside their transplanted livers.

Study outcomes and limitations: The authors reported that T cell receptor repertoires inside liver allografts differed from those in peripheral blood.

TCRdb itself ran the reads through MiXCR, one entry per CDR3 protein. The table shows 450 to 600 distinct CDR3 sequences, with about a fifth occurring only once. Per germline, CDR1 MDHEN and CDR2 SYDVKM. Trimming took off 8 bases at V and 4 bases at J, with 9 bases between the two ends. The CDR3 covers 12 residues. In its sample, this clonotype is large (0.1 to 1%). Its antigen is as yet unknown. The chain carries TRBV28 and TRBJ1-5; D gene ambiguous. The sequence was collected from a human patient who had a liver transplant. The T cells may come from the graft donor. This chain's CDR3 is CASRGGNQPQHF. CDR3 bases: TGTGCCAGCCGGGGAGGTAATCAGCCCCAGCATTTT.